This paragraph reports one TCR beta chain. Naive CD8 isolation took CD45RO-negative cells positively selected for CCR7 and excluded terminally differentiated effector memory CD45RA+ cells. TCRdb's copy holds only in-frame clones and misses some; the assay was immunoSEQ multiplex PCR. In the table there are 1.5 million to 2.5 million clones, about 94% of which are singletons. The sample originates from a study of shared clonotypes between healthy human individuals. The CDR3 length is 16 residues. The ends lost 6 bases at V and 6 bases at J; junction bases unmatched: 13. Germline-derived CDR1 and CDR2 are MDHEN and SYDVKM.

The specimen sequenced was naive CD8+ T cells sorted from blood. V is TRBV28 and J is TRBJ1-5; 8 bases are a match to TRBD1. This receptor was obtained from a man aged 18-30 years in good health. The CDR3 DNA is TGTGCCAGCAGGCTTGCCACAGGGGGGGCAGGTCAGCCCCAGCATTTT. It specifies CASRLATGGAGQPQHF.